These 30 T cell receptor beta chains originate from one sample sequenced in a study of Graves' ophthalmopathy and Graves' hyperthyroidism. Amplification of the TCR beta CDR3 regions used RNA transcripts (as template). First-round RT-PCR with HTBI primers preceded a second-round multiplex PCR. One entry per CDR3 protein results from TCRdb running MiXCR on the multiplex PCR reads. In the table there are a few hundred thousand distinct CDR3 sequences, less than 20% of which are singletons. The sequencing input was peripheral blood. These receptors all stem from a woman under 30 with stable Graves' hyperthyroidism.

This clonotype was recorded many times. Mismatch with germline at one junction end may stem from a read error. This chain connects TRBV5-1 to TRBJ1-1; maybe TRBD1 (5 bases). Germline V gene sequence: CDR1 SGHRS, CDR2 YFSETQ. This CDR3 has 15 amino acids. The DNA for the CDR3 is TGTGCCAGCAGCTTGACGGGGACGGGGAACACTGAAGCTTTCTTT. Encoded protein: CASSLTGTGNTEAFF.

There are many counts of this clonotype. This sequence joins TRBV10-3 and TRBJ2-7; D possibly corresponds to TRBD2 (6 bases). Trimming cost V 8 bases and J 3 bases, with 20 bases left between them. CDR1 is ENHRY, CDR2 SYGVKD, per germline. This CDR3 region has 15 residues. The CDR3 reads CAIGTPQGNGYEQYF. The CDR3 nucleotides read TGTGCCATCGGGACTCCTCAAGGGAACGGCTACGAGCAGTACTTC.

This clonotype has ten or more counts. This chain joins TRBV15 and TRBJ1-2; D is uncertain. The V end was cut by 0 bases, the J end by 7 bases, with 12 bases between. Germline CDR1 is LNHNV and CDR2 is YYDKDF (reference sequence). The CDR3 contains 14 residues. As DNA, the CDR3 is TGTGCCACCAGCAGAGATCGAGGTCGGGGTGGCTACACCTTC. This encodes CATSRDRGRGGYTF.

This clonotype was detected ten times or more. The CDR3 loop reads CASRPSGTLNTEAFF. For the CDR3, the DNA is TGTGCCAGTAGACCCTCGGGCACCCTGAACACTGAAGCTTTCTTT. This chain joins TRBV19 and TRBJ1-1; the D is unclear. V was shortened by 6 bases and J by 0 bases, with 14 bases between the two germline ends. The CDR3 spans 15 residues. Germline CDR1 and CDR2: LNHDA and SQIVND (reference sequence).

This clonotype was found many times. This CDR3 is CASKTGENTGELFF. In DNA form, the CDR3 reads TGTGCCAGCAAGACAGGGGAGAACACCGGGGAGCTGTTTTTT. The rearrangement links TRBV2 to TRBJ2-2; 8 bases map to TRBD1. CDR1 is SNHLY and CDR2 is FYNNEI in the germline V gene. J lost 1 base, V lost 7 bases, and 2 bases had no gene match. The CDR3 is 14 residues long.

About this clonotype itself: The junction and the germline gene differ at one end; a read error may be behind it. The chain uses TRBV15 and TRBJ2-1, with D possibly TRBD1 on 6 matching bases. The CDR3 has 14 amino acids. The V gene's germline CDR1 is LNHNV and CDR2 YYDKDF (reference sequence). The CDR3 DNA is TGTGCCACCCGGAACAGGGTAGGGACGAATGAGAAGTTCTTC. Encoded protein: CATRNRVGTNEKFF.

This clonotype was recorded many times. The chain links TRBV6-1 to TRBJ1-2; TRBD1 is a possible D gene (5 bases). CDR3 length equals 13 residues. Trimming took off 10 bases at V and 3 bases at J, with 15 bases between the two ends. The germline gives CDR1 MNHNS, CDR2 SASEGT. CDR3 coding DNA: TGTGCCACCAAAGGGGATTCTGACTATGGCTACACCTTC. This gives the protein CATKGDSDYGYTF.

This clonotype was seen more than once but under ten times. The genes are TRBV12-3 or TRBV12-4 and TRBJ2-7; D is uncertain. The CDR3 length is 14 residues. V was trimmed by 2 bases and J by 7 bases, leaving 15 bases between them. For the CDR3, the DNA is TGTGCCAGCAGTTTAACCCAACCCCCCTCTGAGCAGTACTTC. It encodes CASSLTQPPSEQYF.

This clonotype came up many times. The chain is built from TRBV7-9 and TRBJ2-7; 7 bases fit TRBD1. The CDR3 has 16 amino acids. Germline-derived CDR1 and CDR2 are SEHNR and FQNEAQ (reference sequence). J was trimmed by 0 bases and V by 1 base; bases with no gene match: 6. The CDR3 nucleotides read TGTGCCAGCAGCTTAGTTGTGGCAGGGGGCTCCTACGAGCAGTACTTC. Protein sequence: CASSLVVAGGSYEQYF.

This clonotype appeared many times. The V call is TRBV6-5, the J call TRBJ1-5, with a weak D call TRBD1 (6 bases). This CDR3 is built from 16 residues. The germline CDR1 and CDR2 sequences are MNHEY and SVGAGI. Trimming stripped 4 bases from V and 0 bases from J, with 13 bases between. In DNA form, the CDR3 reads TGTGCCAGCAGTTTAGGACAGTTCTATAGCAATCAGCCCCAGCATTTT. This codes for CASSLGQFYSNQPQHF.

This clonotype was observed many times. The gene calls are TRBV11-2 and TRBJ2-7, with TRBD1 matching over 7 bases. The ends lost 0 bases at V and 6 bases at J; junction bases unmatched: 11. Germline V gene sequence: CDR1 SGHAT, CDR2 FQNNGV. The CDR3 is 16 residues long. CDR3 sequence (DNA): TGTGCCAGCAGCTTAGATAGGGACAGATTAACCGGCGAGCAGTACTTC. Protein product: CASSLDRDRLTGEQYF.

This clonotype was seen at least ten times. The CDR3: CASSRLAGGSLNTGELFF. CDR3 sequence (DNA): TGTGCCAGCAGCAGACTAGCGGGGGGGTCACTGAACACCGGGGAGCTGTTTTTT. The rearrangement joins TRBV6-2 or TRBV6-3 to TRBJ2-2; TRBD2 aligns across 14 bases. The V segment lost 6 bases and the J segment 1 base; nucleotides outside the gene matches: 7. The CDR3 covers 18 residues. From germline, CDR1 is MNHEY and CDR2 SVGEGT.

This chain joins TRBV29-1 and TRBJ1-1, with 9 bases fitting TRBD1. Germline V gene lookup returns CDR1 SQVTM and CDR2 ANQGSEA. V shed 5 bases, J shed 4 bases, and the junction held 5 bases outside the gene matches. The CDR3 runs 13 residues. The CDR3 DNA is TGCAGCGTTTTGACAGGGGGTTCCACTGAAGCTTTCTTT. This codes for CSVLTGGSTEAFF.

In its sample, this clonotype was seen many times. A much larger clonotype is one base distant, so this may be a read error. This chain links TRBV7-9 with TRBJ1-1; 7 positions agree with TRBD1. Germline lookup yields CDR1 SEHNR and CDR2 FQNEAQ (reference sequence). V lost 5 bases, J lost 5 bases, and 5 bases stayed unmatched. The CDR3 runs 13 residues. The CDR3 sequence: CASSPTGKTEAFF. CDR3 bases: TGTGCCAGCAGCCCGACAGGGAAGACTGAAGCTTTCTTT.

This clonotype was seen at least ten times. The chain carries TRBV6-5 and TRBJ2-5; 7 bases line up with TRBD2. Germline V gene data show CDR1 as MNHEY and CDR2 as SVGAGI. The V segment lost 0 bases and the J segment 9 bases; nucleotides outside the gene matches: 19. The CDR3 is 18 residues long. The CDR3 is CASSYSIASGRVMVAQYF. The CDR3 nucleotides read TGTGCCAGCAGTTACTCGATTGCTTCAGGGAGGGTGATGGTGGCCCAGTACTTC.

This clonotype was picked up many times. The chain has TRBV29-1 and TRBJ1-1; D gene uncertain. The CDR3 sequence is 15 residues long. Looked up from germline, CDR1 is SQVTM and CDR2 is ANQGSEA. V lost 4 bases and J lost 3, with 18 bases in between. CDR3: CSVAPQALQYTEAFF. DNA of the CDR3: TGCAGCGTTGCCCCTCAGGCCCTTCAGTACACTGAAGCTTTCTTT.

CDR3 nucleotides: TGTGCCAGCAGCGGAGACAGGGGAGAGACCCAGTACTTC. Translated: CASSGDRGETQYF. This chain links TRBV6-1 with TRBJ2-5; TRBD1 matches at 8 bases. Per the germline V gene, CDR1 is MNHNS and CDR2 is SASEGT. V was pared by 6 bases and J by 4 bases, with 4 bases of the junction left unmatched. The CDR3 spans 13 residues.

This clonotype was counted a few times. The chain links TRBV5-1 to TRBJ2-7; D is perhaps TRBD2 (5 bases). CDR1 is SGHRS and CDR2 is YFSETQ in the germline V gene. The V and J ends lost 0 bases and 5 bases respectively, with 12 bases between them. This CDR3 region has 14 residues. The CDR3 reads CASSLERDTHEQYF. CDR3 in DNA: TGCGCCAGCAGCTTGGAGAGGGATACCCACGAGCAGTACTTC.

This clonotype was seen repeatedly, ten times or more. V usage is TRBV19 and J usage is TRBJ1-1, with D possibly TRBD1 on 5 matching bases. Germline V gene lookup returns CDR1 LNHDA and CDR2 SQIVND (reference sequence). V was pared by 1 base and J by 0 bases, with 6 bases between. This CDR3 region has 14 residues. The CDR3 nucleotides are TGTGCCAGTAGTATAGGACAGTTGAACACTGAAGCTTTCTTT. Its protein is CASSIGQLNTEAFF.

This clonotype showed up just a few times. The chain carries TRBV24-1 and TRBJ2-3; 9 bases are a match to TRBD1. V was pared by 2 bases and J by 5 bases, with 7 bases of the junction left unmatched. The length of the CDR3 is 16 residues. Germline CDR1 is KGHDR and CDR2 is SFDVKD. This CDR3 reads CATSDWGTGLEDTQYF. The CDR3 nucleotides are TGTGCCACCAGTGATTGGGGGACAGGGTTGGAAGATACGCAGTATTTT.

Of note for this clonotype: A much larger clone lies one base from this, so it may be a read error. The chain is built from TRBV11-2 and TRBJ2-7; the D gene is possibly TRBD2 (7 bases). The CDR3 runs to 14 residues. The germline V gene encodes CDR1 SGHAT and CDR2 FQNNGV. CDR3 nucleotides: TGTGCCTGCAGCCTAGGGGGGGTTCTCTACGAGCAGTACTTC. Its translation: CACSLGGVLYEQYF. Full variable domain (remainder filled in from reference TRBV11-2 and TRBJ2-7): EAGVAQSPRYKIIEKRQSVAFWCNPISGHATLYWYQQILGQGPKLLIQFQNNGVVDDSQLPKDRFSAERLKGVDSTLKIQPAKLEDSAVYLCACSLGGVLYEQYFGPGTRLTVT.

The chain is built from TRBV19 and TRBJ1-2; unclear D gene. The CDR3 is 14 residues long. V lost 3 bases to trimming and J lost 3 bases, with 11 bases between them. The germline CDR1 and CDR2 sequences are LNHDA and SQIVND (reference sequence). CDR3 sequence reads: CASSMPDSYYGYTF. CDR3 DNA: TGTGCCAGTAGTATGCCCGATAGCTACTATGGCTACACCTTC.

This clonotype was picked up a small number of times. V gene TRBV11-2 combines with J gene TRBJ2-2, with 9 bases identical to TRBD2. Trimming at V came to 5 bases and at J to 6 bases, leaving 4 bases not matched to a gene. The CDR3 is made up of 14 amino acids. Per germline, CDR1 SGHAT and CDR2 FQNNGV. The CDR3 sequence: CASSPRLAAGELFF. The CDR3 bases are TGTGCCAGCAGCCCCCGACTAGCGGCCGGGGAGCTGTTTTTT. The entire variable domain, with the rest obtained from reference TRBV11-2 and TRBJ2-2, is as follows: EAGVAQSPRYKIIEKRQSVAFWCNPISGHATLYWYQQILGQGPKLLIQFQNNGVVDDSQLPKDRFSAERLKGVDSTLKIQPAKLEDSAVYLCASSPRLAAGELFFGEGSRLTVL.

Many counts were recorded for this clonotype. The V gene is TRBV29-1, the J gene TRBJ1-2; the D is unclear. V lost 3 bases and J lost 4, with 9 bases in between. CDR3 length: 12 amino acids. Germline values: CDR1 SQVTM, CDR2 ANQGSEA. The DNA of the CDR3 is TGCAGCGTTGAGTGGGGAGCCTATGGCTACACCTTC. Translating it yields CSVEWGAYGYTF. The full variable domain, rest sourced from reference TRBV29-1 and TRBJ1-2, is SAVISQKPSRDICQRGTSLTIQCQVDSQVTMMFWYRQQPGQSLTLIATANQGSEATYESGFVIDKFPISRPNLTFSTLTVSNMSPEDSSIYLCSVEWGAYGYTFGSGTRLTVV.

There are many counts of this clonotype. The chain recombines TRBV12-3 or TRBV12-4 with TRBJ1-1; D gene ambiguous. V lost 6 bases and J 3 bases, leaving 8 bases between the germline ends. CDR3 length: 12 amino acids. DNA of the CDR3: TGTGCCAGCAGCCGCGCGGACACTGAAGCTTTCTTT. It yields the protein CASSRADTEAFF.

This clonotype was recorded many times. The CDR3 sequence is CASSHIGPRGATGELFF. CDR3 DNA: TGTGCCAGTAGTCACATCGGCCCCAGGGGGGCTACCGGGGAGCTGTTTTTT. The J gene is TRBJ2-2, the V gene TRBV19; TRBD1 might be the D (7 bases). Germline assignment: CDR1 LNHDA and CDR2 SQIVND (reference sequence). The CDR3 sequence is 17 residues long. Between the trimmed V and J ends, which lost 5 bases and 5 bases, there was a span of 21 bases.

In this sample, this clonotype turned up many times. V gene TRBV12-3 or TRBV12-4 combines with J gene TRBJ1-5; D remains ambiguous. The CDR3 is 17 residues long. The V and J ends lost 3 bases and 0 bases respectively, with 15 bases between them. CDR3 residues: CASSFGSRAFSNQPQHF. The CDR3, as DNA: TGTGCCAGCAGTTTCGGGTCCCGGGCCTTTAGCAATCAGCCCCAGCATTTT.

There are many counts of this clonotype. The chain is built from TRBV19 and TRBJ1-1; 10 nucleotides match TRBD1. Germline-derived CDR1 and CDR2 are LNHDA and SQIVND (reference sequence). The trim removed 9 bases at V and 6 bases at J, leaving 13 bases unmatched. The CDR3 sequence is 15 residues long. CDR3 in amino acids: CASLHTGTGDPEAFF. The DNA of the CDR3 is TGTGCCAGCCTCCACACCGGGACAGGGGACCCTGAAGCTTTCTTT.

In the case of this clonotype: This sequence may be a read error, since a much larger clone differs from it by one base. DNA for the CDR3: TGTGCCAGCAGGAGTTCGACAGGGTTACTTGGAAACACCCTATATTTT. This encodes CASRSSTGLLGNTLYF. This sequence joins TRBV11-2 and TRBJ1-3; 7 bases agree with TRBD1. Germline V gene sequence: CDR1 SGHAT, CDR2 FQNNGV. The CDR3 covers 16 residues. Combining the CDR3 with reference TRBV11-2 and TRBJ1-3 gives the whole variable domain EAGVAQSPRYKIIEKRQSVAFWCNPISGHATLYWYQQILGQGPKLLIQFQNNGVVDDSQLPKDRFSAERLKGVDSTLKIQPAKLEDSAVYLCASRSSTGLLGNTLYFGEGSWLTVV.

The DNA for the CDR3 is TGTGCCAGCAGTTTAACGTGGGACCGTCATCAGCCCCAGCATTTT. Translating gives CASSLTWDRHQPQHF. This chain joins TRBV12-3 or TRBV12-4 and TRBJ1-5, with D perhaps matching TRBD1 (5 bases). CDR3 length: 15 amino acids. Trimming removed 2 bases at V and 5 bases at J, with 13 bases between.